Relative to its sample, the clone carrying this T cell receptor beta chain is medium-sized (0.01 to 0.1%). This entry comes from a study of tumor-infiltrating lymphocytes in primary liver carcinoma. Joint extraction of RNA and DNA used 20-30 mg of bulk tissue that was unsorted. Infection with HBV was chronic in patients; they were treatment-naive. Every tumor sample analyzed contained over 75% viable tumor cells. With 500 to 650 ng total RNA as template and a constant-region primer, TCR beta cDNA was made. ARM-PCR, slightly modified, supplied the TCR beta libraries through three nested multiplex PCR rounds. Running 9 to 10 cycles apiece, the first two PCR rounds relied on TRBV1-TRBV30 forward primers together with a C-beta reverse primer. TCRdb analysed the multiplex PCR reads with MiXCR anew, one entry per CDR3 protein. The sample has around 70,000 distinct CDR3 sequences; 60% to 75% are singletons.

V was cut by 6 bases and J by 5 bases, with 11 bases left in between. This CDR3 has 13 residues. From germline, CDR1 is MNHEY and CDR2 SVGAGI. The clonotype was recovered from a man aged 35 to 55 with primary liver carcinoma and hepatitis B virus infection. The chain has TRBV6-5 and TRBJ2-1; D is perhaps TRBD1 (6 bases). What was sequenced was liver tumor tissue from sampling region 4. Subset in this sample: tumor region T4, right-lateral pole. CDR3 in amino acids: CASSPTGNNEQFF. The CDR3 DNA follows: TGTGCCAGCAGCCCAACAGGGAACAATGAGCAGTTCTTC.